Presented here are 26 T cell receptor beta chains from one specimen sequenced in a study of response to subunit inactivated influenza vaccine. A single record per CDR3 protein comes from TCRdb applying MiXCR to the RT-PCR reads. The top ten hold less than 7% of the sample, which has 550,000 to 800,000 distinct CDR3 sequences, approximately 14% seen once. This sample comprised PBMCs from blood, obtained 14 to 15 days before vaccination. The source of these receptors is a man between 50 and 59 years old who received an inactivated influenza vaccine.

This clonotype has only a few counts. This rearrangement joins TRBV25-1 to TRBJ1-1; possibly TRBD1 for D (5 bases). The V end was cut by 6 bases, the J end by 1 base, with 15 bases between. This CDR3 has 15 amino acids. CDR1 is MGHDK and CDR2 is SYGVNS in the germline V gene. CDR3: CASRVGARPNTEAFF. The CDR3 DNA reads TGTGCCAGCAGGGTCGGGGCACGGCCGAACACTGAAGCTTTCTTT.

This clonotype occurred many times. This chain connects TRBV7-2 to TRBJ2-1; 11 bases fit TRBD2. The CDR3 has 17 residues. Trimming cost V 6 bases and J 2 bases; bases outside gene matches: 9. The germline gives CDR1 SGHTA, CDR2 FQGNSA. The CDR3 nucleotides are TGTGCCAGCAGACGTCTTAGCGGGAGGGTTACCTACAATGAGCAGTTCTTC. As protein: CASRRLSGRVTYNEQFF.

At least ten counts were recorded for this clonotype. This chain connects TRBV7-6 to TRBJ2-7; 12 bases line up with TRBD2. Trimming at V came to 2 bases and at J to 0 bases, leaving 2 bases not matched to a gene. CDR3 length: 16 residues. Germline loops: CDR1 SGHVS, CDR2 FNYEAQ. The CDR3 DNA reads TGTGCCAGCAGCTTACTAGCGGGGGGGAGCTCCTACGAGCAGTACTTC. Translated, it gives CASSLLAGGSSYEQYF.

This clonotype occurred many times. V usage is TRBV12-3 or TRBV12-4 and J usage is TRBJ1-3; the D is unclear. The CDR3 has 14 residues. Trimming took off 5 bases at V and 8 bases at J, with 16 bases between the two ends. For the CDR3, the DNA is TGTGCCAGCAGTATGAGGACCGCTGGGTACACCATATATTTT. It yields the protein CASSMRTAGYTIYF.

The chain recombines TRBV3-1 with TRBJ2-1; 13 nucleotides line up with TRBD2. The V and J ends lost 6 bases and 0 bases, in that order; junction bases with no gene match: 11. Germline CDR1 reads LGHDT; CDR2 reads YNNKEL (reference sequence). CDR3 length: 19 amino acids. In DNA form, the CDR3 reads TGTGCCAGCAGTTTCGCGGGACTAGCGGGGTGGAGCTCCTACAATGAGCAGTTCTTC. Protein sequence: CASSFAGLAGWSSYNEQFF.

This chain joins TRBV10-1 and TRBJ2-7; no firm D call. CDR3 length equals 13 residues. Germline V lookup: CDR1 WNHNN, CDR2 SYGVQD (reference sequence). Trimming took off 4 bases at V and 6 bases at J, with 13 bases between the two ends. Here the CDR3 DNA reads TGCGCCAGCAGTGGGACGGTGGGTGGCGAGCAGTACTTC. It translates to CASSGTVGGEQYF.

At least ten counts were recorded for this clonotype. V usage is TRBV7-2 and J usage is TRBJ2-3; the D call may be TRBD1 or TRBD2 (6 bases each). CDR1 and CDR2 (germline): SGHTA, FQGNSA. The V end was cut by 0 bases, the J end by 4 bases, with 11 bases between. The CDR3 runs to 15 residues. The CDR3 coding sequence is TGTGCCAGCAGCTTAGCGGGGGGCCCCCCAGATACGCAGTATTTT. Amino acids: CASSLAGGPPDTQYF.

This clonotype was recorded a few times. The V gene is TRBV28, the J gene TRBJ2-7; TRBD2 agrees at 10 bases. Germline-derived CDR1 and CDR2 are MDHEN and SYDVKM. The CDR3 runs 14 residues. The trim removed 7 bases at V and 4 bases at J, leaving 7 bases unmatched. Here the CDR3 reads CASIPSGSGYEQYF. DNA for the CDR3: TGTGCCAGCATTCCTAGCGGGAGTGGATACGAGCAGTACTTC.

This clonotype was seen a handful of times. This chain links TRBV7-2 with TRBJ2-1; possible D gene TRBD2, 6 bases. Germline V gives CDR1 SGHTA, CDR2 FQGNSA. Trimming took off 5 bases at V and 4 bases at J, with 9 bases between the two ends. This CDR3 is built from 13 residues. DNA of the CDR3: TGTGCCAGCAGCCCGACTAGGTACAATGAGCAGTTCTTC. Its translation: CASSPTRYNEQFF.

The rearrangement joins TRBV29-1 to TRBJ2-7; D is possibly TRBD1 or TRBD2 (6 bases each). Germline loops: CDR1 SQVTM, CDR2 ANQGSEA. V shed 6 bases and J shed 5 bases, with 14 bases lying between them. The CDR3 consists of 12 residues. CDR3 region: CSVRKGGHEQYF. In nucleotides, the CDR3 is TGCAGCGTCCGCAAGGGGGGTCACGAGCAGTACTTC.

There are a few counts of this clonotype. V and J are TRBV5-1 and TRBJ2-1, with TRBD2 matching 9 bases. The CDR3 extends over 15 amino acids. Germline V lookup: CDR1 SGHRS, CDR2 YFSETQ. The junction had 7 bases not matched to a gene; V was cut back by 4 bases and J by 5 bases. The CDR3 coding sequence is TGCGCCAGCAGCAAAGGACTAGCGCAAGACAATGAGCAGTTCTTC. Protein: CASSKGLAQDNEQFF.

This chain joins TRBV7-2 and TRBJ1-4, with D maybe TRBD1 (5 bases). Trimming removed 1 base at V and 8 bases at J, with 17 bases between. CDR3 length equals 16 residues. Germline CDR1 SGHTA, CDR2 FQGNSA. Here the CDR3 DNA reads TGTGCCAGCAGCTTAGGATTGGGGGGATTAGGCGAAAAACTGTTTTTT. The encoded protein is CASSLGLGGLGEKLFF.

This clonotype was observed a few times. The V and J genes are TRBV27 and TRBJ2-7; D is unresolved. The CDR3 spans 15 residues. The ends were cut back, 2 bases at V and 0 bases at J, with 11 bases in the middle. Germline V gene lookup returns CDR1 MNHEY and CDR2 SMNVEV (reference sequence). CDR3 DNA sequence: TGTGCCAGCAGTTTAGGGCAGAGCCCCTCCTACGAGCAGTACTTC. Translating gives CASSLGQSPSYEQYF.

This clonotype has more than one count but fewer than ten. The V gene is TRBV28, the J gene TRBJ2-7, with 8 bases lining up with TRBD1. The CDR3 is made up of 13 amino acids. V gave up 6 bases and J gave up 2 bases; unmatched junction bases: 3. Germline assignment: CDR1 MDHEN and CDR2 SYDVKM. The CDR3 DNA reads TGTGCCAGCAGGCGGACAGGGCCCTACGAGCAGTACTTC. Its protein is CASRRTGPYEQYF.

This clonotype was detected ten times or more. The chain employs TRBV15 and TRBJ1-2; D is possibly TRBD1 (5 bases). Germline V gene data show CDR1 as LNHNV and CDR2 as YYDKDF (reference sequence). CDR3 length equals 16 residues. V was clipped by 0 bases and J by 4 bases, with 15 bases between them. The CDR3 protein is CATSRDLPGSGYGYTF. As DNA, the CDR3 is TGTGCCACCAGCAGAGATCTTCCAGGGAGCGGCTATGGCTACACCTTC.

The chain has TRBV28 and TRBJ2-5; the D call may be TRBD1 or TRBD2 (6 bases each). The CDR3 is 13 amino acids. V lost 5 bases and J 7 bases, leaving 14 bases between the germline ends. The germline gives CDR1 MDHEN, CDR2 SYDVKM. The CDR3 loop reads CASSEGGSGTQYF. CDR3 nucleotides: TGTGCCAGCAGTGAAGGGGGGTCTGGGACCCAGTACTTC.

As concerns this clonotype: At one end the junction does not follow the germline gene, possibly because of a read error. This sequence joins TRBV12-3 or TRBV12-4 and TRBJ2-7; D perhaps matches TRBD2 (6 bases). The CDR3 is made up of 12 amino acids. The CDR3: CASSLVRRAPHF. The CDR3 DNA follows: TGTGCCAGCAGTTTAGTTAGGAGGGCCCCGCACTTC.

V is TRBV5-5 and J is TRBJ2-6; the match to TRBD1 covers 10 bases. Germline CDR1 reads SGHKS; CDR2 reads YYEKEE (reference sequence). The CDR3 runs to 17 residues. V lost 3 bases and J lost 1; bases outside the gene matches: 4. CDR3 sequence reads: CASSSGTGVSGANVLTF. The CDR3 DNA sequence: TGTGCCAGCAGCTCCGGGACAGGGGTTTCTGGGGCCAACGTCCTGACTTTC.

This clonotype was counted between two and nine times. Here the CDR3 reads CSARIPISEKLFF. CDR3 bases: TGCAGTGCTAGAATCCCAATATCGGAAAAACTGTTTTTT. The J gene is TRBJ1-4, the V gene TRBV20-1; the D is unclear. The germline V gene has CDR1 DFQATT and CDR2 SNEGSKA (reference sequence). Trimming removed 2 bases from V and 8 bases from J, with 12 bases in between. This CDR3 region has 13 residues.

The chain uses TRBV18 and TRBJ1-3, with D unresolved. This CDR3 spans 14 amino acids. CDR1 is KGHSH, CDR2 LQKENI, per germline. Trimming left V 8 bases short and J 0 bases short, with 11 bases between. This CDR3 reads CASHARSSGNTIYF. The DNA of the CDR3 is TGTGCCAGCCATGCACGGTCCTCTGGAAACACCATATATTTT.

The rearrangement links TRBV12-3 or TRBV12-4 to TRBJ2-7; D is tentatively TRBD1 or TRBD2 (6 bases each). The V end lost 3 bases, the J end lost 7 bases, and 10 bases lay between the germline ends. The CDR3 covers 12 residues. CDR3 in amino acids: CASSFRGGEQYF. CDR3 sequence (DNA): TGTGCCAGCAGTTTCAGGGGAGGTGAGCAGTACTTC.

The chain carries TRBV4-3 and TRBJ2-2; D might be TRBD1 (6 bases). Germline V gene data show CDR1 as LGHNA and CDR2 as YSLEER. The CDR3 is made up of 15 amino acids. Trimming took 0 bases from V and 5 from J, leaving 10 bases between them. CDR3 DNA: TGCGCCAGCAGCCAAGAAACAGGGCGAACCGGGGAGCTGTTTTTT. Its protein product is CASSQETGRTGELFF.

This clonotype was seen more than once but under ten times. The rearrangement links TRBV6-1 to TRBJ2-7; TRBD1 matches 9 bases. The CDR3 totals 13 residues. The germline gives CDR1 MNHNS, CDR2 SASEGT. Unmatched junction bases numbered 11, after V lost 5 bases and J lost 12 bases. The CDR3 sequence: CASSPSRDRDRYF. CDR3 coding DNA: TGTGCCAGCAGTCCGTCCCGGGACAGGGATCGGTACTTC.

The V gene is TRBV30, the J gene TRBJ2-3; TRBD2 agrees at 8 bases. CDR1 is GTSNPN, CDR2 SVGIG, per germline (reference sequence). CDR3 length: 14 amino acids. Trimming removed 5 bases from V and 5 bases from J; junction bases left unmatched: 9. For the CDR3, the DNA is TGTGCCTGGGCCCCGGGACTAGAGAGAGATACGCAGTATTTT. It yields the protein CAWAPGLERDTQYF.

This clonotype came up a few times. The V and J genes are TRBV4-2 and TRBJ2-7; D call uncertain. The CDR3 totals 14 residues. The V end was cut by 0 bases, the J end by 3 bases, with 9 bases between. Germline CDR1 reads LGHNA; CDR2 reads YNFKEQ. Here the CDR3 DNA reads TGTGCCAGCAGCCAAGATTTTGGGGTCTACGAGCAGTACTTC. Translated, it gives CASSQDFGVYEQYF.

This sequence joins TRBV12-3 or TRBV12-4 and TRBJ2-1; 12 bases fit TRBD2. J gave up 9 bases and V 6 bases, and 6 bases lay outside the gene matches. This CDR3 region has 14 residues. The CDR3 region has the DNA TGTGCCAGCAGGCTGACTAGCGGGAGTATTGAGCAGTTCTTC. Translation: CASRLTSGSIEQFF.